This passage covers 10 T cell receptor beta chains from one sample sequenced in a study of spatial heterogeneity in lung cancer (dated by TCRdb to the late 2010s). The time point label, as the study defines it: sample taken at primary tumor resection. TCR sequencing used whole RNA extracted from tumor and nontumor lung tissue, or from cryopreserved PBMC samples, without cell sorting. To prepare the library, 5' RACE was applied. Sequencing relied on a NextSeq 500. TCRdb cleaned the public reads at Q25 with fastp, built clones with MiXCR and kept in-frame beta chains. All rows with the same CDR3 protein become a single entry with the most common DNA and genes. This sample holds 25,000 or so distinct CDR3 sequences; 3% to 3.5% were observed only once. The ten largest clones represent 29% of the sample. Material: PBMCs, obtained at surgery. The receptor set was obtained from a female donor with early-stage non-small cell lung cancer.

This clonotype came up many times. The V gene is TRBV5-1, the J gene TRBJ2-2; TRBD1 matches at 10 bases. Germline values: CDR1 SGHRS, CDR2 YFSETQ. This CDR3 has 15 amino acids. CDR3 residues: CVGAPGTGDTGELFF. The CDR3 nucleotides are TGCGTCGGGGCTCCCGGGACAGGGGATACCGGGGAGCTGTTTTTT.

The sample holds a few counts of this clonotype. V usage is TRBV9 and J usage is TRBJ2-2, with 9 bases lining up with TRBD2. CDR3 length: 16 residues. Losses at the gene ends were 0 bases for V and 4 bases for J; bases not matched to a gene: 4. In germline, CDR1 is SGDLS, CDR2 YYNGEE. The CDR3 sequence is CASSVAGTSSTGELFF. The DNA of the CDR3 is TGTGCCAGCAGCGTAGCCGGGACTAGCAGCACCGGGGAGCTGTTTTTT.

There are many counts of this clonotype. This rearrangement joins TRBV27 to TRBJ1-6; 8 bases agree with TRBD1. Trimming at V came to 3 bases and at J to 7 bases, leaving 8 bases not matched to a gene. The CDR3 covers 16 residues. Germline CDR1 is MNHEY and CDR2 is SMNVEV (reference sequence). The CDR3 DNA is TGTGCCAGCAGTTTGAGTCGACAGGGGCGCAATTCACCCCTCCACTTT. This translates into CASSLSRQGRNSPLHF.

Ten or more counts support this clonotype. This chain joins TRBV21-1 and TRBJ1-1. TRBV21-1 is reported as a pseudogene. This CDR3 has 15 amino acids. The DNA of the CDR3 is TGTGCCAGCAGCAAACGGGGAGTAGGGAGCACTGAAGCTTTCTTT. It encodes CASSKRGVGSTEAFF.

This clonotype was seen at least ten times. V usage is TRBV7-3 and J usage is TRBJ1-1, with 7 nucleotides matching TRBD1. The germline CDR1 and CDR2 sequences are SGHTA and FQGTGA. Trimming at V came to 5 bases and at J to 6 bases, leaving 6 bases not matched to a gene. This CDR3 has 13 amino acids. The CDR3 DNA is TGTGCCAGCAGCACGCAGGGGGGAGCTGAAGCTTTCTTT. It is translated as CASSTQGGAEAFF.

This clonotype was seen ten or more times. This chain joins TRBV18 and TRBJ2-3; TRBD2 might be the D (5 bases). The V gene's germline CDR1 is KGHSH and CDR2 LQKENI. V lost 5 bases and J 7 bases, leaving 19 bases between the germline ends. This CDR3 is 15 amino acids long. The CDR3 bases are TGTGCCAGCTCATCAACCCTGCCGGGGTGGAATACGCAGTATTTT. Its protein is CASSSTLPGWNTQYF.

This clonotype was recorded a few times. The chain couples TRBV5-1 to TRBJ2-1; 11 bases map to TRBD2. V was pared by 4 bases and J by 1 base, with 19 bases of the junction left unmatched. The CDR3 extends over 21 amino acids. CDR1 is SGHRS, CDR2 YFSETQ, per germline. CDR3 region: CASSHLPIAGGLSGSYNEQFF. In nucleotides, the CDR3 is TGCGCCAGCAGCCACCTACCCATAGCGGGAGGGCTTTCGGGATCCTACAATGAGCAGTTCTTC. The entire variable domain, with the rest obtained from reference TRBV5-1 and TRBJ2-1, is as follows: KAGVTQTPRYLIKTRGQQVTLSCSPISGHRSVSWYQQTPGQGLQFLFEYFSETQRNKGNFPGRFSGRQFSNSRSEMNVSTLELGDSALYLCASSHLPIAGGLSGSYNEQFFGPGTRLTVL.

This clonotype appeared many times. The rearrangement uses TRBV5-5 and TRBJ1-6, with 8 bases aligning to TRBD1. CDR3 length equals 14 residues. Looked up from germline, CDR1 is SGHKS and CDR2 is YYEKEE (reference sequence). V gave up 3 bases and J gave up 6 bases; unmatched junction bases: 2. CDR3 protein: CASSSDRGNSPLHF. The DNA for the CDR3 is TGTGCCAGCAGCTCTGACAGGGGTAATTCACCCCTCCACTTT.

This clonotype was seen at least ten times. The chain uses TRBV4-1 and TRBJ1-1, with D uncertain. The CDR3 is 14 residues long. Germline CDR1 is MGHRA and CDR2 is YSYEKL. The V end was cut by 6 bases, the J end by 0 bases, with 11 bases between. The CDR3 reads CASRGPLMNTEAFF. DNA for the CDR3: TGCGCCAGCAGGGGTCCCTTAATGAACACTGAAGCTTTCTTT.

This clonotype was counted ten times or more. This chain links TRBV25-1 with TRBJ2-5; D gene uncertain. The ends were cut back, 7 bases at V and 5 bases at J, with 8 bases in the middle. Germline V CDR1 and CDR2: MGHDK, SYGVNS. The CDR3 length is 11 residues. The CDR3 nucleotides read TGTGCCAGCACCGAGTTGGAGACCCAGTACTTC. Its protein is CASTELETQYF.